Below are 19 T cell receptor beta chains sequenced from a single sample in a study of T cells in tumors after PD-1 blockade (dated by TCRdb to the late 2010s). Preparation of the library involved the immunoSEQ multiplex PCR assay. What TCRdb holds here is the immuneACCESS table cut down to in-frame rearrangements. Part of the clones is not present; checked against another copy, under half of the missing clones reflect an unresolved V gene, and the others are unexplained. The sample table records about 47,000 clones; 79% of these occur just once. The leading ten clones occupy 15% to 20% of the sample. Explained via the paper, the time point label denotes: before anti-PD-1 therapy. The starting material was PBMCs, obtained before anti-PD-1 treatment. The receptors here all came from a human donor with basal cell carcinoma.

V and J are TRBV27 and TRBJ1-1; D not resolved. This CDR3 spans 13 amino acids. CDR1 is MNHEY, CDR2 SMNVEV, per germline (reference sequence). V was cut by 5 bases and J by 4 bases, with 11 bases left in between. The CDR3: CASSPGRFTEAFF. In DNA form, the CDR3 reads TGTGCCAGCAGTCCGGGTAGGTTCACTGAAGCTTTCTTT.

This clone was observed once. The gene calls are TRBV7-6 and TRBJ2-1; 9 nucleotides align to TRBD2. With V trimmed by 1 base and J by 8 bases, 6 bases remained unmatched. Per germline, CDR1 SGHVS and CDR2 FNYEAQ. This CDR3 comprises 15 residues. The CDR3, as DNA: TGTGCCAGCAGCTTAGAGTCCGCGGGGGGGCATGAGCAGTTCTTC. This encodes CASSLESAGGHEQFF.

V usage is TRBV5-4 and J usage is TRBJ2-5; 12 positions match TRBD2. V lost 6 bases to trimming and J lost 3 bases; unmatched junction nucleotides: 12. The germline V gene has CDR1 SGHNT and CDR2 YYREEE (reference sequence). The CDR3 is 17 residues long. CDR3 bases: TGTGCCAGCACCCTAGCGGGGGGGCGGGCCCGCGAAGAGACCCAGTACTTC. This codes for CASTLAGGRAREETQYF.

The count of this clone is one. The rearrangement uses TRBV7-8 and TRBJ2-7; 7 bases match TRBD2. The CDR3 runs to 15 residues. Trimming at V came to 7 bases and at J to 1 base, leaving 10 bases not matched to a gene. CDR1 SGHVS and CDR2 FQNEAQ come from the germline V gene. CDR3 sequence: CASNQWGTMSYEQYF. The CDR3 coding sequence is TGTGCCAGCAACCAGTGGGGGACTATGTCCTACGAGCAGTACTTC.

The chain uses TRBV27 and TRBJ2-7; 8 bases are shared with TRBD1. CDR1 is MNHEY, CDR2 SMNVEV, per germline (reference sequence). The CDR3 runs to 13 residues. V lost 2 bases to trimming and J lost 6 bases; unmatched junction nucleotides: 3. The CDR3 sequence is CASSLPDRGEQYF. DNA for the CDR3: TGTGCCAGCAGTTTACCCGACAGGGGCGAGCAGTACTTC.

V usage is TRBV29-1 and J usage is TRBJ2-5, with 10 bases matching TRBD2. This CDR3 is 13 amino acids long. CDR1 and CDR2 from the germline V gene are SQVTM and ANQGSEA. V trimming: 5 bases; J trimming: 3 bases; junction bases outside the gene matches: 3. This CDR3 reads CSVHTSGKETQYF. As DNA, the CDR3 is TGCAGCGTTCATACTAGCGGGAAAGAGACCCAGTACTTC.

This clone was picked up a small number of times. The rearrangement links TRBV4-2 to TRBJ1-2; 7 bases align to TRBD1. Germline values: CDR1 LGHNA, CDR2 YNFKEQ. The V gene end was trimmed by 4 bases and the J gene end by 8 bases; junction bases not matched to a gene: 10. The CDR3 is 14 residues long. The CDR3 region has the DNA TGTGCCAGCAGCCCGTGGGACAGTTCTCGCGGCTACACCTTC. As protein: CASSPWDSSRGYTF.

The chain links TRBV6-5 to TRBJ2-5; D not resolved. Germline values: CDR1 MNHEY, CDR2 SVGAGI. The CDR3 loop spans 12 amino acids. Deletions cut 6 bases from V and 2 bases from J, with 7 bases between. CDR3 residues: CASSPNQETQYF. CDR3 sequence (DNA): TGTGCCAGCAGCCCCAATCAAGAGACCCAGTACTTC.

The rearrangement joins TRBV3-1 (or the pseudogene TRBV3-2) to TRBJ2-1; 11 bases are shared with TRBD2. V lost 4 bases to trimming and J lost 8 bases; unmatched junction nucleotides: 7. In germline, CDR1 is LGHDT, CDR2 YNNKEL (reference sequence). CDR3 size: 15 residues. CDR3 sequence: CASSLAGGGGYEQFF. The CDR3 DNA reads as TGTGCCAGCAGCCTAGCGGGAGGGGGCGGCTATGAGCAGTTCTTC.

V usage is TRBV12-5 and J usage is TRBJ2-2, with 8 bases identical to TRBD1. This CDR3 comprises 13 residues. The V gene end was trimmed by 6 bases and the J gene end by 3 bases; junction bases not matched to a gene: 0. Germline-derived CDR1 and CDR2 are LGHNT and FRNRAP. The chain's CDR3 is CASGTGDTGELFF. The CDR3 nucleotides read TGTGCTAGTGGGACAGGGGACACCGGGGAGCTGTTTTTT.

Only one count was recorded for this clone. This chain joins TRBV4-1 and TRBJ2-7, with 12 bases matching TRBD2. The CDR3 is 19 residues long. Looked up from germline, CDR1 is MGHRA and CDR2 is YSYEKL. V was clipped by 1 base and J by 0 bases; unmatched bases: 10. The CDR3, as DNA: TGCGCCAGCAGCCAAGTGATGGGACTAGCGGGTACTAGCTCCTACGAGCAGTACTTC. Amino acid sequence: CASSQVMGLAGTSSYEQYF.

This clone was seen more than once but under ten times. The rearrangement uses TRBV3-1 (or the pseudogene TRBV3-2) and TRBJ2-1; D remains ambiguous. CDR1 LGHDT and CDR2 YNNKEL come from the germline V gene (reference sequence). Deletions cut 4 bases from V and 6 bases from J, with 7 bases between. The CDR3 runs 12 residues. The CDR3 is CASSRMFNEQFF. The CDR3 DNA follows: TGTGCCAGCAGCCGAATGTTCAATGAGCAGTTCTTC.

CDR3 region: CASSQAPSDLSGNTIYF. The CDR3 DNA follows: TGCGCCAGCAGCCAAGCGCCTTCAGATCTCTCTGGAAACACCATATATTTT. The chain links TRBV4-1 to TRBJ1-3; no clear D. With 1 base removed from V and 0 bases from J, the gap between germline ends came to 13 bases. The CDR3 loop spans 17 amino acids. Germline-derived CDR1 and CDR2 are MGHRA and YSYEKL.

This chain uses TRBV18 with TRBJ1-1; D possibly corresponds to TRBD1 (6 bases). The CDR3 is made up of 16 amino acids. Germline CDR1 and CDR2: KGHSH and LQKENI. Trimming shortened V by 3 bases and J by 0 bases, and 14 bases separated the two germline ends. CDR3: CASSPQTTGLNTEAFF. CDR3 DNA: TGTGCCAGCTCACCTCAAACGACAGGACTGAACACTGAAGCTTTCTTT.

This chain joins TRBV5-1 and TRBJ2-1; 9 bases are a match to TRBD2. CDR3 length equals 15 residues. CDR1 is SGHRS, CDR2 YFSETQ, per germline. The V gene end was trimmed by 0 bases and the J gene end by 4 bases; junction bases not matched to a gene: 2. CDR3 amino acids: CASSLVAGDYNEQFF. The CDR3 DNA sequence: TGCGCCAGCAGCTTGGTAGCGGGGGATTACAATGAGCAGTTCTTC.

The CDR3 nucleotides read TGTGCCAGCAGCTCCCGGGACAGGGCGGGAAATGGCTACACCTTC. Amino acids: CASSSRDRAGNGYTF. V and J are TRBV7-2 and TRBJ1-2, with 9 nucleotides matching TRBD1. Germline V gene lookup returns CDR1 SGHTA and CDR2 FQGNSA. Unmatched junction bases numbered 9, after V lost 4 bases and J lost 6 bases. This CDR3 comprises 15 residues. Complete variable domain (other parts from reference TRBV7-2 and TRBJ1-2): GAGVSQSPSNKVTEKGKDVELRCDPISGHTALYWYRQSLGQGLEFLIYFQGNSAPDKSGLPSDRFSAERTGGSVSTLTIQRTQQEDSAVYLCASSSRDRAGNGYTFGSGTRLTVV.

This clone was seen ten or more times. J is TRBJ2-7 and V is TRBV4-1; D possibly matches TRBD1 or TRBD2 (5 bases each). The CDR3 contains 14 residues. Trimming shortened V by 1 base and J by 4 bases, and 11 bases separated the two germline ends. Germline V lookup: CDR1 MGHRA, CDR2 YSYEKL. CDR3 in amino acids: CASSQGGQGYEQYF. In DNA form, the CDR3 reads TGCGCCAGCAGCCAAGGAGGGCAGGGTTACGAGCAGTACTTC.

This chain joins TRBV5-1 and TRBJ1-1; 8 bases are shared with TRBD1. J gave up 5 bases and V 1 base, and 4 bases lay outside the gene matches. This CDR3 is 14 amino acids long. From germline, CDR1 is SGHRS and CDR2 YFSETQ. The CDR3 region has the DNA TGCGCCAGCAGCTTGACAGGGGGAAGTACTGAAGCTTTCTTT. Translated: CASSLTGGSTEAFF.

The rearrangement joins TRBV5-6 to TRBJ2-6; D remains unclear. The CDR3 spans 15 residues. Trimming removed 1 base at V and 2 bases at J, with 7 bases between. CDR1 and CDR2 (germline): SGHDT, YYEEEE. CDR3 sequence (DNA): TGTGCCAGCAGCTTGCGGAGTACTGGGGCCAACGTCCTGACTTTC. This encodes CASSLRSTGANVLTF.